This T cell receptor beta chain originates from a study of T cells in Graves' hyperthyroidism and ophthalmopathy. Study overall: Peripheral blood draws took place at initial diagnosis, ahead of any treatment.

Findings and caveats of the study: For ophthalmopathy, model prediction preceded onset by a median about six months.

TCR beta CDR3 region amplification was performed from RNA transcripts. During a first-round RT-PCR of the TCR CDR3, the HTBI primer set was used. TCRdb re-called the multiplex PCR reads through MiXCR, storing one row per CDR3 protein. The data show roughly 550,000 distinct CDR3 sequences, 16% seen once. Not enrolled were patients with uncontrolled infection, other autoimmune disease, pregnancy or lactation. Each 10 ml fresh peripheral blood draw supplied the PBMCs. The CDR3 is 15 amino acids. V lost 4 bases, J lost 8 bases, and 11 bases stayed unmatched. Germline values: CDR1 SGHRS, CDR2 YFSETQ. This clonotype turned up a few times. Its target is not known.

The rearrangement joins TRBV5-1 to TRBJ2-2, with TRBD1 identical over 7 bases. The sequencing sample was made of blood. This TCR was sampled from a woman aged 30 to 39 with Graves' ophthalmopathy. The CDR3 nucleotides read TGCGCCAGCAGCACGGGACAGACCGCAGCTGGGGAGCTGTTTTTT. It specifies CASSTGQTAAGELFF.